Each of the 30 T cell receptor beta chains below was sequenced from the same sample in a study of T cell repertoires in aging, cancer and after chemotherapy. A mixed TRB-A/B primer pool amplified rearranged TRB by multiplex touch-down PCR. Using its own MiXCR run on the multiplex PCR reads, TCRdb lists one record per CDR3 protein. The sample has around 13,000 distinct CDR3 sequences, around a quarter seen once; the top ten hold less than 3%. TCR beta rearrangements were amplified from peripheral blood genomic DNA. Sequenced material: blood. These receptors were obtained from a human donor in good health.

Sample share makes this clonotype medium-sized. The J gene is TRBJ2-7, the V gene TRBV6-5; the D call may be TRBD1 or TRBD2 (5 bases each). The V gene's germline CDR1 is MNHEY and CDR2 SVGAGI. There are 14 residues in the CDR3. Trimming took off 2 bases at V and 2 bases at J, with 10 bases between the two ends. CDR3 DNA: TGTGCCAGCAGTTACCGGGACCGAGCCTACGAGCAGTACTTC. Protein product: CASSYRDRAYEQYF.

The rearrangement uses TRBV9 and TRBJ2-5; TRBD1 might be the D (5 bases). The CDR3 spans 12 residues. Germline CDR1 is SGDLS and CDR2 is YYNGEE. Trimming shortened V by 2 bases and J by 4 bases, and 6 bases separated the two germline ends. For the CDR3, the DNA is TGTGCCAGCAGCGTGCAGGGAGAGACCCAGTACTTC. Its protein product is CASSVQGETQYF.

This clonotype is deemed medium-sized. The genes are TRBV19 and TRBJ1-3, with D tentatively TRBD1 (5 bases). The V and J ends lost 9 bases and 0 bases respectively, with 15 bases between them. The CDR3 extends over 15 amino acids. CDR1 and CDR2 from the germline V gene are LNHDA and SQIVND (reference sequence). CDR3 protein: CASRPGEDSGNTIYF. The CDR3 nucleotides read TGTGCCAGCCGGCCGGGGGAGGACTCTGGAAACACCATATATTTT.

This clonotype is medium-sized. The chain carries TRBV5-6 and TRBJ1-1, with D uncertain. The CDR3 is made up of 14 amino acids. Germline assignment: CDR1 SGHDT and CDR2 YYEEEE. Trimming removed 1 base from V and 1 base from J, with 8 bases in between. This chain's CDR3 is CASSLSLGNTEAFF. The CDR3 nucleotides read TGTGCCAGCAGCTTGTCTCTAGGGAACACTGAAGCTTTCTTT.

The chain uses TRBV25-1 and TRBJ2-7; D uncertain. This CDR3 has 15 residues. The V end lost 1 base, the J end lost 4 bases, and 14 bases lay between the germline ends. Germline CDR1 and CDR2: MGHDK and SYGVNS. DNA of the CDR3: TGTGCCAGCAGTGAATGGGCAGCCAAGCATTACGAGCAGTACTTC. Translated: CASSEWAAKHYEQYF.

By its share, this clonotype is medium-sized. The chain links TRBV10-3 to TRBJ1-2, with D perhaps TRBD1 (6 bases). The CDR3 length is 14 residues. V was pared by 6 bases and J by 5 bases, with 16 bases between. Germline CDR1 reads ENHRY; CDR2 reads SYGVKD. For the CDR3, the DNA is TGTGCCATCAGCGTACAGGGTTCTGGGTATGGCTACACCTTC. It codes for CAISVQGSGYGYTF.

The rearrangement uses TRBV6-4 and TRBJ2-3, with D unclear. CDR1 and CDR2 from the germline V gene are MRHNA and SNTAGT. The CDR3 is 15 amino acids. The DNA of the CDR3 is TGTGTTAGCAGTGACTCGAAGGGTGGGGTAGATACGCAGTATTTT. Residues: CVSSDSKGGVDTQYF.

The chain links TRBV27 to TRBJ1-1; TRBD1 might be the D (6 bases). The V end lost 6 bases, the J end lost 4 bases, and 18 bases lay between the germline ends. The CDR3 runs 15 residues. Germline V CDR1 and CDR2: MNHEY, SMNVEV (reference sequence). The CDR3 region is CASSKEGGGFTEAFF. The CDR3 nucleotides read TGTGCCAGCAGCAAAGAAGGAGGGGGGTTCACTGAAGCTTTCTTT.

Worth noting for this clonotype: Being one base from a much bigger clone, this may be a read error. The CDR3 loop is CASSAIMTGKEVPQFF. CDR3 DNA sequence: TGTGCCAGTAGTGCGATAATGACAGGGAAAGAAGTACCACAGTTCTTC. The chain uses TRBV19 and TRBJ2-1; 7 bases are a match to TRBD1. Trimming at V came to 5 bases and at J to 13 bases, leaving 20 bases not matched to a gene. CDR1 and CDR2 (germline): LNHDA, SQIVND (reference sequence). The CDR3 covers 16 residues.

Judged by abundance, this clonotype is medium-sized. The chain employs TRBV7-2 and TRBJ2-2, with 7 bases fitting TRBD2. Unmatched junction bases numbered 4, after V lost 2 bases and J lost 4 bases. This CDR3 is 15 amino acids long. From germline, CDR1 is SGHTA and CDR2 FQGNSA. The CDR3: CASSLQGGTTGELFF. The CDR3 DNA reads as TGTGCCAGCAGCTTACAGGGAGGGACCACCGGGGAGCTGTTTTTT.

This clonotype is medium-sized by share. The chain combines TRBV29-1 with TRBJ2-5; D ambiguous. The V end lost 1 base, the J end lost 1 base, and 7 bases lay between the germline ends. Germline V gene sequence: CDR1 SQVTM, CDR2 ANQGSEA. There are 13 residues in the CDR3. In DNA, the CDR3 is TGCAGCGTTGAAGGGACGGTCCAAGAGACCCAGTACTTC. Protein: CSVEGTVQETQYF.

In this sample, this clonotype is medium-sized (0.01 to 0.1%). CDR3 DNA: TGTGCCAGCAGCCGGGGAGGCACCGGGGAGCTGTTTTTT. Encoded protein: CASSRGGTGELFF. The chain uses TRBV7-2 and TRBJ2-2; tentative D call: TRBD2 (6 bases). CDR1 is SGHTA, CDR2 FQGNSA, per germline. V lost 5 bases to trimming and J lost 4 bases, with 8 bases between them. The CDR3 is 13 residues long.

This clonotype turned up a few times. CDR3 DNA sequence: TGTGCCAGCACGACGACAGGGGGCGTTCAGCCCCAGCATTTT. It yields the protein CASTTTGGVQPQHF. The rearrangement links TRBV6-1 to TRBJ1-5, with 10 bases fitting TRBD1. The CDR3 sequence is 14 residues long. V lost 7 bases, J lost 6 bases, and 6 bases stayed unmatched. Germline CDR1 MNHNS, CDR2 SASEGT.

Worth noting for this clonotype: This may be a read error, as it is one base from a much larger clone. The genes are TRBV6-1 and TRBJ2-7; weak D call: TRBD1 (6 bases). The CDR3 loop spans 11 amino acids. Per germline, CDR1 MNHNS and CDR2 SASEGT. The CDR3 DNA reads as TGTACCAGCTACAGGGACAACGAGCAGTACTTC. This gives the protein CTSYRDNEQYF.

Notes on this clonotype: This may arise from a read error, as a much more abundant clone is one base away. The chain employs TRBV7-3 and TRBJ1-1; 8 bases agree with TRBD1. CDR1 SGHTA and CDR2 FQGTGA come from the germline V gene. Trimming cost V 4 bases and J 1 base; bases outside gene matches: 8. The CDR3 has 16 amino acids. The CDR3 bases are TGTGCCAGCAGCTCAAGTCGGACAGGGAGGAACACTGAAGCTTTCTTT. The encoded protein is CASSSSRTGRNTEAFF.

As concerns this clonotype: One base away lies a much larger clone, so this may be a sequencing read error. The rearrangement links TRBV12-3 or TRBV12-4 to TRBJ2-6; no clear D. The CDR3 is 20 residues long. V lost 7 bases to trimming and J lost 0 bases, with 25 bases between them. CDR3: CASNTILRPQTFSGANVLTF. CDR3 DNA sequence: TGTGCCAGCAACACCATCCTCCGCCCTCAAACCTTCTCTGGGGCCAACGTCCTGACTTTC.

By sample fraction, this clonotype is medium-sized. The J gene is TRBJ1-2, the V gene TRBV29-1; no clear D. The CDR3 contains 13 residues. Trimming removed 7 bases at V and 6 bases at J, with 18 bases between. The V gene's germline CDR1 is SQVTM and CDR2 ANQGSEA. The CDR3 DNA reads as TGCAGCGCAATAGTCGGTTTCGAGAATGGCTACACCTTC. This encodes CSAIVGFENGYTF.

This chain joins TRBV20-1 and TRBJ2-5, with 8 positions matching TRBD1. Trimming cost V 5 bases and J 9 bases; bases outside gene matches: 14. The length of the CDR3 is 14 residues. Germline assignment: CDR1 DFQATT and CDR2 SNEGSKA (reference sequence). The CDR3 reads CSAGNRGSRRAQYF. In DNA, the CDR3 is TGCAGTGCTGGGAACAGGGGGTCTCGGCGTGCCCAGTACTTC.

This clonotype was detected once. One base away lies a much larger clone, so this may be a sequencing read error. The chain couples TRBV7-2 to TRBJ1-1; D is unclear. Germline lookup yields CDR1 SGHTA and CDR2 FQGNSA. This CDR3 spans 14 amino acids. The germline V and J ends were trimmed by 2 bases and 1 base, with 8 bases remaining between them. CDR3 in DNA: TGTGCCAGCAGCTTACTCGCAGAGAACACTGAAGCTTTCTTT. This translates into CASSLLAENTEAFF.

This sequence joins TRBV7-2 and TRBJ2-1; the match to TRBD2 covers 13 bases. V was clipped by 5 bases and J by 3 bases; unmatched bases: 13. The CDR3 spans 19 residues. Germline assignment: CDR1 SGHTA and CDR2 FQGNSA. CDR3 sequence (DNA): TGTGCCAGCAGCGAGGGTGGACTAGCGGGGGTCTACAACTACAATGAGCAGTTCTTC. Translated, it gives CASSEGGLAGVYNYNEQFF.

The V call is TRBV27, the J call TRBJ2-7; TRBD1 matches 11 bases. This CDR3 spans 15 amino acids. Germline values: CDR1 MNHEY, CDR2 SMNVEV (reference sequence). Trimming at V came to 5 bases and at J to 4 bases, leaving 7 bases not matched to a gene. CDR3 in DNA: TGTGCCAGCAGTGCCGGGACAGGGGGAGTGTACGAGCAGTACTTC. The encoded protein is CASSAGTGGVYEQYF.

The table lists this clonotype with a few counts. The chain is built from TRBV6-5 and TRBJ1-1; D may be TRBD1 (5 bases). Trimming left V 7 bases short and J 1 base short, with 10 bases between. Germline CDR1 and CDR2: MNHEY and SVGAGI. The CDR3 extends over 13 amino acids. CDR3 nucleotides: TGTGCCAGCACCCGGGGCCAGAACACTGAAGCTTTCTTT. This gives the protein CASTRGQNTEAFF.

Within the sample, this clonotype is medium-sized. The V and J genes are TRBV19 and TRBJ2-7, with D perhaps TRBD2 (5 bases). V lost 5 bases and J 4 bases, leaving 12 bases between the germline ends. This CDR3 is 13 amino acids long. Germline CDR1 is LNHDA and CDR2 is SQIVND (reference sequence). CDR3 sequence (DNA): TGTGCCAGTAGTCCGGGGTTGCCGTACGAGCAGTACTTC. Its protein product is CASSPGLPYEQYF.

This clonotype has a handful of counts. CDR3 residues: CASSPGQGYTEAFF. The CDR3 DNA reads as TGTGCCAGCAGCCCTGGACAGGGGTACACTGAAGCTTTCTTT. The V call is TRBV7-3, the J call TRBJ1-1; 9 positions agree with TRBD1. Germline V gene data show CDR1 as SGHTA and CDR2 as FQGTGA. The CDR3 length is 14 residues. Losses at the gene ends were 5 bases for V and 3 bases for J; bases not matched to a gene: 4. The full variable domain, its missing parts supplied by reference TRBV7-3 and TRBJ1-1, is GAGVSQTPSNKVTEKGKYVELRCDPISGHTALYWYRQSLGQGPEFLIYFQGTGAADDSGLPNDRFFAVRPEGSVSTLKIQRTERGDSAVYLCASSPGQGYTEAFFGQGTRLTVV.

This clonotype has a handful of counts. J is TRBJ1-5 and V is TRBV28, with D hard to call. The V gene lost 3 bases and the J gene lost 5 bases, with 5 bases spanning the gap. This CDR3 region has 12 residues. Germline V CDR1 and CDR2: MDHEN, SYDVKM. This CDR3 is CASSLTDQPQHF. In nucleotides, the CDR3 is TGTGCCAGCAGTTTGACGGATCAGCCCCAGCATTTT.

The chain uses TRBV28 and TRBJ1-3; no definite D call. This CDR3 contains 13 residues. CDR1 MDHEN and CDR2 SYDVKM come from the germline V gene. Trimming took off 1 base at V and 0 bases at J, with 1 base between the two ends. The CDR3 DNA is TGTGCCAGCAGTTTATACTCTGGAAACACCATATATTTT. Its translation is CASSLYSGNTIYF.

This clonotype was counted a few times. The genes are TRBV18 and TRBJ2-2; TRBD2 might be the D (6 bases). V lost 4 bases and J 2 bases, leaving 14 bases between the germline ends. This CDR3 is built from 16 residues. CDR1 KGHSH and CDR2 LQKENI come from the germline V gene. CDR3 nucleotides: TGTGCCAGCTCACGATCCGGGACTCTTAACACCGGGGAGCTGTTTTTT. Its protein product is CASSRSGTLNTGELFF.

This clonotype has a handful of counts. Here the CDR3 reads CASTRDGGSVNTGELFF. In DNA form, the CDR3 reads TGTGCCAGCACCCGAGACGGGGGCTCCGTTAACACCGGGGAGCTGTTTTTT. This chain joins TRBV11-1 and TRBJ2-2; D possibly matches TRBD1 or TRBD2 (6 bases each). Trimming removed 7 bases from V and 2 bases from J, with 20 bases in between. The CDR3 loop spans 17 amino acids. Germline V gives CDR1 SGHAT, CDR2 FQDESV (reference sequence).

The chain carries TRBV13 and TRBJ2-7; no definite D call. This CDR3 is 12 amino acids long. V dropped 5 bases and J dropped 1 base, with 6 bases sitting between them. Germline CDR1 and CDR2: PRHDT and FYEKMQ (reference sequence). The CDR3 reads CASSATSYEQYF. The CDR3 nucleotides read TGTGCCAGCAGCGCGACATCCTACGAGCAGTACTTC.

This clonotype occurred once. This may come from a read error, since a much larger clone is one base off. This sequence joins TRBV20-1 and TRBJ1-6, with unresolved D. CDR3 length: 15 amino acids. Germline CDR1 and CDR2: DFQATT and SNEGSKA (reference sequence). V was cut by 0 bases and J by 1 base, with 7 bases left in between. CDR3 nucleotides: TGCAGTGCTAGAGAGCTCGGATCCTATAATTCACCCCTCCACTTT. It specifies CSARELGSYNSPLHF.